A single sample gave rise to the 9 T cell receptor beta chains below, sequenced in a study of pediatric ulcerative colitis. Profiled with immunoSEQ multiplex PCR; TCRdb holds only in-frame clones, not every one. The data show roughly 23,000 clones, approximately 74% seen once. One to two pinch biopsies were taken from the rectum during colonoscopy. Sequenced material: gut tissue. Receptor source: a boy under 18 with severe ulcerative colitis.

This chain joins TRBV7-9 and TRBJ1-1, with no clear D. CDR3 length equals 11 residues. The germline CDR1 and CDR2 sequences are SEHNR and FQNEAQ (reference sequence). V was cut by 3 bases and J by 3 bases, with 2 bases left in between. The CDR3 here is CASSLDTEAFF. CDR3 sequence (DNA): TGTGCCAGCAGCTTGGACACTGAAGCTTTCTTT.

The gene calls are TRBV10-3 and TRBJ2-7; D might be TRBD1 or TRBD2, each matching 6 bases. Per the germline V gene, CDR1 is ENHRY and CDR2 is SYGVKD. The CDR3 spans 12 residues. Trimming shortened V by 11 bases and J by 0 bases, and 11 bases separated the two germline ends. CDR3 in amino acids: CAGGPSSYEQYF. The CDR3 DNA is TGTGCCGGGGGGCCCAGCTCCTACGAGCAGTACTTC.

In this sample, this clone turned up once. V usage is TRBV27 and J usage is TRBJ2-1; TRBD1 aligns across 9 bases. The CDR3 totals 14 residues. The V and J ends lost 6 bases and 9 bases, in that order; junction bases with no gene match: 9. Per the germline V gene, CDR1 is MNHEY and CDR2 is SMNVEV (reference sequence). Here the CDR3 reads CASRRRTGVVEQFF. CDR3 bases: TGTGCCAGCAGACGGAGGACAGGGGTGGTTGAGCAGTTCTTC.

The DNA for the CDR3 is TGTGCCAGCAGTCGGGACGGCGTCGGCAATCAGCCCCAGCATTTT. Residues: CASSRDGVGNQPQHF. The V call is TRBV6-5, the J call TRBJ1-5; perhaps TRBD1 as D (5 bases). Per the germline V gene, CDR1 is MNHEY and CDR2 is SVGAGI. V was trimmed by 5 bases and J by 2 bases, leaving 13 bases between them. This CDR3 region has 15 residues.

V is TRBV6-5 and J is TRBJ2-7, with D possibly being TRBD1 or TRBD2 (5 bases each). Trimming cost V 2 bases and J 4 bases, with 12 bases left between them. Germline CDR1 and CDR2: MNHEY and SVGAGI. This CDR3 has 14 amino acids. The DNA of the CDR3 is TGTGCCAGCAGTTACGCGAGGGGACGATACGAGCAGTACTTC. Residues: CASSYARGRYEQYF.

The chain combines TRBV6-6 with TRBJ1-2; 10 positions agree with TRBD1. The CDR3 is 14 amino acids. Trimming at V came to 6 bases and at J to 8 bases, leaving 9 bases not matched to a gene. Germline values: CDR1 MNHNY, CDR2 SVGAGI (reference sequence). CDR3: CASSPGTGVFGYTF. The CDR3 coding sequence is TGTGCCAGCAGCCCCGGGACAGGGGTCTTCGGCTACACCTTC.

J is TRBJ2-7 and V is TRBV2; D gene ambiguous. CDR3 length equals 13 residues. V was pared by 1 base and J by 13 bases, with 17 bases between. CDR1 is SNHLY, CDR2 FYNNEI, per germline. CDR3: CASSEEFHRNPYF. In nucleotides, the CDR3 is TGTGCCAGCAGTGAAGAGTTTCACCGGAACCCCTACTTC.

The genes are TRBV5-1 and TRBJ2-2, with D perhaps TRBD1 or TRBD2 (5 bases each). From germline, CDR1 is SGHRS and CDR2 YFSETQ. This CDR3 region has 14 residues. V lost 7 bases and J lost 6, with 16 bases in between. The CDR3 here is CASEPGSYSGELFF. Written as DNA, the CDR3 is TGCGCCAGCGAGCCAGGGAGTTACTCCGGGGAGCTGTTTTTT.

This clone occurred a few times. J is TRBJ1-4 and V is TRBV6-1; D remains ambiguous. This CDR3 has 14 amino acids. CDR1 is MNHNS and CDR2 is SASEGT in the germline V gene. Trimming removed 1 base from V and 5 bases from J, with 8 bases in between. CDR3 amino acids: CASSEGRGNEKLFF. The DNA for the CDR3 is TGTGCCAGCAGTGAAGGAAGAGGGAATGAAAAACTGTTTTTT.